This T cell receptor (beta chain) stems from a study of cytomegalovirus exposure and HLA in healthy donors. The PCR made use of 60 Vbeta and 13 Jbeta primers. Original processing notes: Later, 65 million to 85 million unique TCR beta chains were counted in an analysis, and some 11 million of them were shared. Measured with immunoSEQ multiplex PCR; TCRdb has only the in-frame clones, and not every one. That table furnishes V, J and clone size, whereas the DNA furnished D and trimming. The sample has about 93,000 clones, around four fifths seen once; the top ten hold approximately 3.3%. The CDR3 length is 16 residues. V shed 8 bases, J shed 8 bases, and the junction held 19 bases outside the gene matches. The germline V gene has CDR1 SQVTM and CDR2 ANQGSEA. A note on this clone: Its antigen is not known.

Study-wide results and caveats: TCR beta sequences reportedly predicted most subjects' HLA-A and HLA-B alleles accurately.

This clonotype was obtained from a woman in her thirties or forties in good health and CMV-seronegative. The sequenced material came from PBMCs. J is TRBJ2-1 and V is TRBV29-1, with 9 bases matching TRBD2. The CDR3: CSLKRGALGLADEQFF. CDR3 nucleotides: TGCAGCCTCAAAAGGGGGGCGCTGGGACTAGCTGATGAGCAGTTCTTC.